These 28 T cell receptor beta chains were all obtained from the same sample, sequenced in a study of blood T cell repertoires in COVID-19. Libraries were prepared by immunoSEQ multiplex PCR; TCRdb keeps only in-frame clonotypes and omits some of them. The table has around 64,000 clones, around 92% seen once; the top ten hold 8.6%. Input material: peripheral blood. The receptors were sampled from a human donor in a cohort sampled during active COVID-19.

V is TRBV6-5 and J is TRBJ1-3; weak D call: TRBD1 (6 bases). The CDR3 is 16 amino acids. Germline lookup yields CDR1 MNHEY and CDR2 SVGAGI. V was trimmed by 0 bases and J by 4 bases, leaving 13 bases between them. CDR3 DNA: TGTGCCAGCAGTTACTCTCCAGGGGCCCCGGGAAACACCATATATTTT. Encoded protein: CASSYSPGAPGNTIYF.

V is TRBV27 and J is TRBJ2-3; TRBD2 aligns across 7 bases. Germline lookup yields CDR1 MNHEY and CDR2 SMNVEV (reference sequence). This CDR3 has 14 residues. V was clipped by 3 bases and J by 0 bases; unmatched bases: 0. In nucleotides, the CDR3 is TGTGCCAGCAGTTTTAGCGGGAGCACAGATACGCAGTATTTT. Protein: CASSFSGSTDTQYF.

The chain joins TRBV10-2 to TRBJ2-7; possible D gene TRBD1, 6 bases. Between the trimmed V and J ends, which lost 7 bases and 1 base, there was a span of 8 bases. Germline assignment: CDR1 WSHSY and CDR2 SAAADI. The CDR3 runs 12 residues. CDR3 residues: CASTGTSYEQYF. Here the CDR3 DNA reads TGCGCCAGCACCGGGACATCCTACGAGCAGTACTTC.

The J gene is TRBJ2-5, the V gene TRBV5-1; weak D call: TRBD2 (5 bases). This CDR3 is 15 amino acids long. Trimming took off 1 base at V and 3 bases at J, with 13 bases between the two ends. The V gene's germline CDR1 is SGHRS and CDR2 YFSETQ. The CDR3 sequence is CASSLTSVIKETQYF. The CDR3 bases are TGCGCCAGCAGCTTGACTAGTGTCATCAAAGAGACCCAGTACTTC.

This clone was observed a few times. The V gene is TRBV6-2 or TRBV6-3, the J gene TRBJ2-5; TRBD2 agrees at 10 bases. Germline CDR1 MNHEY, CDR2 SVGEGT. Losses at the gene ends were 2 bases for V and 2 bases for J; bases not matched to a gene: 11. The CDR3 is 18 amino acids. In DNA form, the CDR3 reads TGTGCCAGCAGTTACCCGCCATGGACTAGCGGAGGGCAAGAGACCCAGTACTTC. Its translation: CASSYPPWTSGGQETQYF.

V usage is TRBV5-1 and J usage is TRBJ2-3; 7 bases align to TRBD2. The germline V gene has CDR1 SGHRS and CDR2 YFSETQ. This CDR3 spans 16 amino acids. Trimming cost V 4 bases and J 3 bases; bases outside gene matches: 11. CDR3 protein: CASSPILAGSTDTQYF. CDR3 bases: TGCGCCAGCAGCCCTATCTTAGCGGGTTCAACAGATACGCAGTATTTT.

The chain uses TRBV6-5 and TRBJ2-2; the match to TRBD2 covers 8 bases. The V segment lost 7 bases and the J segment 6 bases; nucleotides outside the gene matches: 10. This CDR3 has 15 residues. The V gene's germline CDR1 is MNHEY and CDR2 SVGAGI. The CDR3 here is CASMGGLVGAGELFF. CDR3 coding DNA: TGTGCCAGCATGGGGGGACTAGTAGGGGCCGGGGAGCTGTTTTTT.

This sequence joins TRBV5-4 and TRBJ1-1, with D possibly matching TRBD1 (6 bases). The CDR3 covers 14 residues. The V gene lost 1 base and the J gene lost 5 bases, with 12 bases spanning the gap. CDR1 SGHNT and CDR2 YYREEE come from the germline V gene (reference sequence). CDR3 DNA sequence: TGTGCCAGCAGCTTGATCCAGGGGATGACTGAAGCTTTCTTT. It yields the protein CASSLIQGMTEAFF.

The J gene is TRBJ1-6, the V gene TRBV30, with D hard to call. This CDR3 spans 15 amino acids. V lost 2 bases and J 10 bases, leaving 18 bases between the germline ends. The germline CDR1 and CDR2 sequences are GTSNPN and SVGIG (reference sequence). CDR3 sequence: CAWSPGLAETSPLHF. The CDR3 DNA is TGTGCCTGGAGTCCGGGGTTGGCGGAAACGTCACCCCTCCACTTT.

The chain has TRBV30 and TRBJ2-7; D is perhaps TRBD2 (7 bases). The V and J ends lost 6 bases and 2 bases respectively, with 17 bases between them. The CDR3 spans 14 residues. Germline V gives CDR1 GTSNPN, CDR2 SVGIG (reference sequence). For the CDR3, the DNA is TGTGCCTGTTGGGGGCGGGAGTCCGCCTACGAGCAGTACTTC. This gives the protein CACWGRESAYEQYF.

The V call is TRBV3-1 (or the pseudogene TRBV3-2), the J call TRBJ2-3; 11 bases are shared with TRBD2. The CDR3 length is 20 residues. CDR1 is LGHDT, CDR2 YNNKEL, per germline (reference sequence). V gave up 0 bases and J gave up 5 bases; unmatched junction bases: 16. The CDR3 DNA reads TGTGCCAGCAGCCAAGATACATCGCTTAGCGGGAGGGGGTTCGGAGATACGCAGTATTTT. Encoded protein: CASSQDTSLSGRGFGDTQYF.

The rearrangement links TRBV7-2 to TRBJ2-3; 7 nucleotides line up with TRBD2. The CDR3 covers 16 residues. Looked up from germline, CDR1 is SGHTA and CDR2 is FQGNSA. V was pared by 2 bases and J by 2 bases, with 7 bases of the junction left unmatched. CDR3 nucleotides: TGTGCCAGCAGCTTAAACGGAGCGGGGACCACAGATACGCAGTATTTT. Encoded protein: CASSLNGAGTTDTQYF.

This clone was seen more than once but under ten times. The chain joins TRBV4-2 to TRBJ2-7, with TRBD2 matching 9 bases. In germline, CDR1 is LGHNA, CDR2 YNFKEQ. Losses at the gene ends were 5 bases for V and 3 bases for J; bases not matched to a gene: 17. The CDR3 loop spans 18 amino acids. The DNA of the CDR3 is TGTGCCAGCAGCTTAAGAAGGGTTAGCGGGAGAGGGGTCTACGAGCAGTACTTC. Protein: CASSLRRVSGRGVYEQYF.

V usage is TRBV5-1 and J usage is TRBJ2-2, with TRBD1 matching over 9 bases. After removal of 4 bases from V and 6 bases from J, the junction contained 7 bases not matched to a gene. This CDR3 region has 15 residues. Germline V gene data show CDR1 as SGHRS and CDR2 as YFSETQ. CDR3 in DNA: TGCGCCAGCAGCGAGGACAGGGGTCTTGCCGGGGAGCTGTTTTTT. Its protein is CASSEDRGLAGELFF. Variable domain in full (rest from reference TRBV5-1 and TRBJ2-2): KAGVTQTPRYLIKTRGQQVTLSCSPISGHRSVSWYQQTPGQGLQFLFEYFSETQRNKGNFPGRFSGRQFSNSRSEMNVSTLELGDSALYLCASSEDRGLAGELFFGEGSRLTVL.

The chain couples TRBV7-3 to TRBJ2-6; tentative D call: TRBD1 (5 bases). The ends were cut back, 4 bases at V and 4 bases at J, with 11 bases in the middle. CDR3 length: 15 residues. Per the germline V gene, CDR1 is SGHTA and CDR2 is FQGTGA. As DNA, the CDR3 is TGTGCCAGCAGCTCCAGGGTCGCAGGGGCCAACGTCCTGACTTTC. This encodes CASSSRVAGANVLTF.

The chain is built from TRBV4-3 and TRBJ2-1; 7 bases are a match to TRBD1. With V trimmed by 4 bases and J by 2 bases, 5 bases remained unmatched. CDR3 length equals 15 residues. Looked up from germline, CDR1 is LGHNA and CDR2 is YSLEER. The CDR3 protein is CASSRQQGTYNEQFF. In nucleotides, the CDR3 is TGCGCCAGCAGCCGCCAACAGGGGACCTACAATGAGCAGTTCTTC.

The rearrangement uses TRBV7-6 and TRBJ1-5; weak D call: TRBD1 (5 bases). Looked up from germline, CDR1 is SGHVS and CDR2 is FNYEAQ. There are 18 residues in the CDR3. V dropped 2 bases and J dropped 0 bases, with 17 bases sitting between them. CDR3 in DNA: TGTGCCAGCAGCTTATTTCCCAGAGACAGTTATAGCAATCAGCCCCAGCATTTT. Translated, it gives CASSLFPRDSYSNQPQHF.

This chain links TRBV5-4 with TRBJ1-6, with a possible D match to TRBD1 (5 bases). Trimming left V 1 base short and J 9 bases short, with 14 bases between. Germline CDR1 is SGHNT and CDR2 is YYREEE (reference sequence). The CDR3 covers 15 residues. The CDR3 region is CASSLQNRRGSPLHF. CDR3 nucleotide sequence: TGTGCCAGCAGCTTGCAGAACCGGAGGGGTTCACCCCTCCACTTT.

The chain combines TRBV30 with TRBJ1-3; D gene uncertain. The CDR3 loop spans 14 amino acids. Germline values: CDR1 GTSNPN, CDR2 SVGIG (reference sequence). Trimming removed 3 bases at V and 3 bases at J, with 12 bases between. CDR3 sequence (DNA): TGTGCCTGGAGCCGGGAAGCTGATGGAAACACCATATATTTT. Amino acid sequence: CAWSREADGNTIYF.

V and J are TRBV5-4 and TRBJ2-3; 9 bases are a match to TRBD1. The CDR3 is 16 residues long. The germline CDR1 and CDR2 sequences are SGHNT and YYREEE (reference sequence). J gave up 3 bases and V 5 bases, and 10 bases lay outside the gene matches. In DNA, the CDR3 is TGTGCCAGCAGAAAAGGTCCGGGACAGGGTACAGATACGCAGTATTTT. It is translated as CASRKGPGQGTDTQYF.

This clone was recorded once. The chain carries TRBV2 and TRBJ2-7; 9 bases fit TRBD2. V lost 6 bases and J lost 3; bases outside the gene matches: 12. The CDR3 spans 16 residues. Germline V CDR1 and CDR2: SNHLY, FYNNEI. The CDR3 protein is CASSQPRLAEVYEQYF. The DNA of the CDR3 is TGTGCCAGCAGCCAACCAAGACTAGCGGAAGTCTACGAGCAGTACTTC. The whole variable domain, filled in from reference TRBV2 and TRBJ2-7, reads EPEVTQTPSHQVTQMGQEVILRCVPISNHLYFYWYRQILGQKVEFLVSFYNNEISEKSEIFDDQFSVERPDGSNFTLKIRSTKLEDSAMYFCASSQPRLAEVYEQYFGPGTRLTVT.

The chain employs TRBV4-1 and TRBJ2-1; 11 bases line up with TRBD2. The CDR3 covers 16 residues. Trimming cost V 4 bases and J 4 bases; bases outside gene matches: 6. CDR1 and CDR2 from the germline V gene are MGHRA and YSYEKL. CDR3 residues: CASSLSTSGNYNEQFF. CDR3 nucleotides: TGCGCCAGCAGCCTATCGACTAGCGGGAATTACAATGAGCAGTTCTTC.

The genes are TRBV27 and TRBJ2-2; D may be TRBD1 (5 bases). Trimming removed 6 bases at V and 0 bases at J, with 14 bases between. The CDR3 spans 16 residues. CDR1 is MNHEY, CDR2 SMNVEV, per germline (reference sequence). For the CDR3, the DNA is TGTGCCAGCAGGCACCACGACAGAGCGAACACCGGGGAGCTGTTTTTT. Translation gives CASRHHDRANTGELFF.

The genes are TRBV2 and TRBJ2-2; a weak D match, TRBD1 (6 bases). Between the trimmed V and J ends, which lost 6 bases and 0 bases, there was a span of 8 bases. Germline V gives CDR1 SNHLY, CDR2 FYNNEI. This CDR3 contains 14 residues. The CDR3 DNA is TGTGCCAGCAGGGACAGAACGAACACCGGGGAGCTGTTTTTT. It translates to CASRDRTNTGELFF.

The CDR3 sequence: CSASVPGQGTQAFF. CDR3 bases: TGCAGTGCTAGTGTCCCGGGACAGGGAACCCAAGCTTTCTTT. This chain connects TRBV20-1 to TRBJ1-1; TRBD1 agrees at 9 bases. This CDR3 is built from 14 residues. V dropped 3 bases and J dropped 9; count of bases not matched to a gene: 11. Germline V gene data show CDR1 as DFQATT and CDR2 as SNEGSKA (reference sequence).

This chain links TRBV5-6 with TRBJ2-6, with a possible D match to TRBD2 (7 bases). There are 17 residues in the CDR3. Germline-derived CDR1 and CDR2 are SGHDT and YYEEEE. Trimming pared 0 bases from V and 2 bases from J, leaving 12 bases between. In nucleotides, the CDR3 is TGTGCCAGCAGCTTGGCCGGGGGGCGCGCTGGGGCCAACGTCCTGACTTTC. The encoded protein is CASSLAGGRAGANVLTF.

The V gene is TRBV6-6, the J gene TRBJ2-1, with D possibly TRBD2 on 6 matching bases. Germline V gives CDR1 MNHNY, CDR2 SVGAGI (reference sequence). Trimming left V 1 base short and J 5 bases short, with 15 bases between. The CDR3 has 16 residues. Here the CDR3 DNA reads TGTGCCAGCAGTTACTTAGGGCGGGATAGCGACAATGAGCAGTTCTTC. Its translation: CASSYLGRDSDNEQFF.

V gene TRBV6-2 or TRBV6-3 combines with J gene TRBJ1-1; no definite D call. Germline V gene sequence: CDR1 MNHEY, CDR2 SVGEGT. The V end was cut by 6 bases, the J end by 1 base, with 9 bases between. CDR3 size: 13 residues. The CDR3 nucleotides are TGTGCCAGCAGCCGCACGGGGAACACTGAAGCTTTCTTT. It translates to CASSRTGNTEAFF.